Included here is one TCR beta chain sequence, with context. Its target is not known. Trimming removed 5 bases from V and 8 bases from J, with 10 bases in between. The CDR3 runs 13 residues. Germline CDR1 is SEHNR and CDR2 is FQNEAQ (reference sequence). This entry comes from a study of cytomegalovirus exposure and HLA in healthy donors. Points from the study as a whole: Later, an analysis found that TCR clusters from the first cohort tended to co-occur in the roughly 120 validation repertoires. In vitro assays verified that a few CMV-associated chains recognized CMV antigens specifically.

Data came from immunoSEQ multiplex PCR; TCRdb stores just in-frame clones and leaves some out. The data contain tens of thousands of clones, 80% to 95% of them seen just once; the ten biggest clones take up roughly 5.2%. Donors came from a validation cohort of some 110 subjects, distinct from the first 666-subject cohort. The material sequenced was PBMCs. The chain carries TRBV7-9 and TRBJ1-6, with D uncertain. The TCR comes from a woman in her late teens or twenties in good health and CMV-seronegative. Here the CDR3 DNA reads TGTGCCAGCAGCAGTGTGGGCCATTCACCCCTCCACTTT. Its protein is CASSSVGHSPLHF.